The 20 T cell receptor beta chains listed next were all sequenced from one sample in a study of blood T cell repertoires in COVID-19. Assay used: immunoSEQ multiplex PCR; TCRdb lists only in-frame clones, some missing. The sample consists of about 150,000 clones, around four fifths of them appearing once. The sample taken for sequencing was peripheral blood. The receptor set was obtained from an elderly woman with COVID-19, enrolled during active disease.

The chain has TRBV5-8 and TRBJ2-3; TRBD1 matches 8 bases. CDR3 size: 13 residues. From germline, CDR1 is SGHTS and CDR2 YDEGEE. Trimming took 8 bases from V and 2 from J; bases not matched to a gene: 4. CDR3 in amino acids: CASWTGITDTQYF. The CDR3 DNA follows: TGTGCCAGTTGGACAGGGATCACAGATACGCAGTATTTT. The full variable domain, completed using reference TRBV5-8 and TRBJ2-3, is EAGVTQSPTHLIKTRGQQATLRCSPISGHTSVYWYQQALGLGLQFLLWYDEGEERNRGNFPPRFSGRQFPNYSSELNVNALELEDSALYLCASWTGITDTQYFGPGTRLTVL.

V usage is TRBV5-8 and J usage is TRBJ1-2, with 11 bases lining up with TRBD1. This CDR3 region has 14 residues. Germline V gives CDR1 SGHTS, CDR2 YDEGEE. V was pared by 2 bases and J by 5 bases, with 2 bases of the junction left unmatched. The CDR3 region has the DNA TGTGCCAGCAGCTTCCGGGACAGGGGGTATGGCTACACCTTC. Its protein is CASSFRDRGYGYTF.

This clone is a singleton in its sample. This chain connects TRBV6-5 to TRBJ2-1, with D perhaps matching TRBD1 (6 bases). The V end lost 8 bases, the J end lost 10 bases, and 12 bases lay between the germline ends. This CDR3 comprises 11 residues. Germline lookup yields CDR1 MNHEY and CDR2 SVGAGI. CDR3 sequence: CASQDRWEQFF. The CDR3 coding sequence is TGTGCCAGCCAGGACAGATGGGAGCAGTTCTTC.

The chain joins TRBV9 to TRBJ2-3, with D perhaps matching TRBD2 (6 bases). This CDR3 contains 15 residues. The V gene's germline CDR1 is SGDLS and CDR2 YYNGEE. V was cut by 0 bases and J by 5 bases, with 13 bases left in between. The CDR3 loop reads CASSVDRGDKDTQYF. CDR3 coding DNA: TGTGCCAGCAGCGTAGATCGCGGGGATAAAGATACGCAGTATTTT.

The chain uses TRBV6-2 or TRBV6-3 and TRBJ2-5; TRBD2 matches 11 bases. Germline CDR1 reads MNHEY; CDR2 reads SVGEGT. The trim removed 2 bases at V and 1 base at J, leaving 3 bases unmatched. The CDR3 sequence is 16 residues long. This CDR3 is CASSYPLAGVQETQYF. The CDR3 nucleotides read TGTGCCAGCAGTTACCCACTAGCGGGAGTCCAAGAGACCCAGTACTTC.

This clone was seen just once. This chain uses TRBV6-2 or TRBV6-3 with TRBJ2-2; 11 bases line up with TRBD1. Looked up from germline, CDR1 is MNHEY and CDR2 is SVGEGT. There are 12 residues in the CDR3. Losses at the gene ends were 5 bases for V and 15 bases for J; bases not matched to a gene: 5. CDR3 in amino acids: CASSRTGGFMFF. Here the CDR3 DNA reads TGTGCCAGCAGTCGGACAGGGGGCTTTATGTTTTTT.

V gene TRBV12-5 combines with J gene TRBJ1-2; D is possibly TRBD1 (5 bases). Germline V gene data show CDR1 as LGHNT and CDR2 as FRNRAP. The germline V and J ends were trimmed by 7 bases and 4 bases, with 25 bases remaining between them. This CDR3 region has 17 residues. CDR3 loop: CASAISTEVARVYGYTF. CDR3 sequence (DNA): TGTGCTAGTGCCATTTCCACCGAGGTGGCCAGGGTCTATGGCTACACCTTC.

The V gene is TRBV5-1, the J gene TRBJ2-2; D may be TRBD2 (6 bases). CDR1 is SGHRS, CDR2 YFSETQ, per germline. The CDR3 length is 15 residues. V lost 5 bases and J 0 bases, leaving 11 bases between the germline ends. CDR3 amino acids: CASRGTDSNTGELFF. The DNA of the CDR3 is TGCGCCAGCAGGGGGACTGACTCGAACACCGGGGAGCTGTTTTTT.

The rearrangement uses TRBV11-2 and TRBJ1-2; weak D call: TRBD1 (6 bases). The CDR3 is 13 residues long. V gave up 5 bases and J gave up 4 bases, with 11 bases separating them. Germline V gene lookup returns CDR1 SGHAT and CDR2 FQNNGV. DNA for the CDR3: TGTGCCAGCAGCATTACAGGGCCCTATGGCTACACCTTC. Residues: CASSITGPYGYTF.

The V gene is TRBV4-1, the J gene TRBJ2-3, with a tentative D call TRBD2 (6 bases). Germline lookup yields CDR1 MGHRA and CDR2 YSYEKL. The CDR3 is 16 residues long. The V and J ends lost 1 base and 4 bases respectively, with 15 bases between them. The CDR3 DNA sequence: TGCGCCAGCAGCCAAGCCACTAGCCGTGGCGCAGATACGCAGTATTTT. This sequence encodes CASSQATSRGADTQYF.

V usage is TRBV5-1 and J usage is TRBJ1-5, with 9 positions matching TRBD1. Trimming cost V 3 bases and J 3 bases; bases outside gene matches: 13. Germline-derived CDR1 and CDR2 are SGHRS and YFSETQ. The CDR3 loop spans 18 amino acids. The CDR3 DNA is TGCGCCAGCAGCTACGACCGGAACAGGGGGCTTCCCAATCAGCCCCAGCATTTT. The encoded protein is CASSYDRNRGLPNQPQHF.

The chain employs TRBV3-1 (or the pseudogene TRBV3-2) and TRBJ2-7; possible D gene TRBD2, 5 bases. Germline CDR1 is LGHDT and CDR2 is YNNKEL (reference sequence). Trimming removed 4 bases at V and 5 bases at J, with 15 bases between. CDR3 length equals 14 residues. The CDR3, as DNA: TGTGCCAGCAGCCGCCTTCTAGCTTCCGACGAGCAGTACTTC. The encoded protein is CASSRLLASDEQYF.

J is TRBJ1-5 and V is TRBV7-8; D gene ambiguous. Germline V gene data show CDR1 as SGHVS and CDR2 as FQNEAQ. Between the trimmed V and J ends, which lost 8 bases and 0 bases, there was a span of 11 bases. This CDR3 is 14 amino acids long. CDR3 bases: TGTGCCAGCGCCCTCGGTTATAGCAATCAGCCCCAGCATTTT. Translating it yields CASALGYSNQPQHF.

The V gene is TRBV21-1, the J gene TRBJ1-2; TRBD1, as called in the table, went unchecked against the DNA. TRBV21-1 is a pseudogene locus. This CDR3 is built from 18 residues. The CDR3 sequence: CASPTWRGRLSDQAGYTF. In nucleotides, the CDR3 is TGTGCCAGCCCGACATGGAGGGGGCGCTTAAGCGACCAGGCTGGCTACACCTTC.

This clone has a single count. The chain links TRBV6-5 to TRBJ1-5; D is ambiguous. From germline, CDR1 is MNHEY and CDR2 SVGAGI. This CDR3 is 13 amino acids long. V was shortened by 5 bases and J by 5 bases, with 10 bases between the two germline ends. This CDR3 reads CASSLREYQPQHF. The CDR3 DNA is TGTGCCAGCAGTCTTCGTGAGTATCAGCCCCAGCATTTT.

This clone was observed once. The chain recombines TRBV29-1 with TRBJ1-2; tentative D call: TRBD1 (6 bases). V was cut by 4 bases and J by 5 bases, with 14 bases left in between. Germline assignment: CDR1 SQVTM and CDR2 ANQGSEA. The CDR3 is 13 residues long. DNA for the CDR3: TGCAGCGTTGGGGGGGGCCTTGGGTATGGCTACACCTTC. This translates into CSVGGGLGYGYTF.

The chain combines TRBV18 with TRBJ1-4; a possible D gene is TRBD1 (5 bases). CDR1 is KGHSH and CDR2 is LQKENI in the germline V gene. Trimming shortened V by 4 bases and J by 7 bases, and 19 bases separated the two germline ends. This CDR3 has 16 amino acids. CDR3 nucleotide sequence: TGTGCCAGCTCACTTCAACCGCCGGGGGTGGGTGAAAAACTGTTTTTT. It codes for CASSLQPPGVGEKLFF.

The chain is built from TRBV28 and TRBJ2-1; 9 bases match TRBD2. The J segment lost 3 bases and the V segment lost 3 bases, leaving 3 bases of the junction unmatched. CDR3 size: 15 residues. Germline assignment: CDR1 MDHEN and CDR2 SYDVKM. The CDR3 loop is CASSLAGGIYNEQFF. DNA for the CDR3: TGTGCCAGCAGTTTGGCGGGAGGGATCTACAATGAGCAGTTCTTC.

V gene TRBV4-1 combines with J gene TRBJ1-6; 9 nucleotides match TRBD1. J gave up 2 bases and V 4 bases, and 12 bases lay outside the gene matches. The CDR3 consists of 19 residues. The V gene's germline CDR1 is MGHRA and CDR2 YSYEKL. CDR3 DNA sequence: TGCGCCAGCAGCCGGGACAGGGTCGGGCCGGGAACCTATAATTCACCCCTCCACTTT. It codes for CASSRDRVGPGTYNSPLHF.

The gene calls are TRBV5-1 and TRBJ2-3; TRBD1 might be the D (6 bases). This CDR3 is built from 14 residues. V was shortened by 6 bases and J by 1 base, with 12 bases between the two germline ends. From germline, CDR1 is SGHRS and CDR2 YFSETQ. For the CDR3, the DNA is TGCGCCAGCACCAAGGACAGAGGCACAGATACGCAGTATTTT. Its protein is CASTKDRGTDTQYF.